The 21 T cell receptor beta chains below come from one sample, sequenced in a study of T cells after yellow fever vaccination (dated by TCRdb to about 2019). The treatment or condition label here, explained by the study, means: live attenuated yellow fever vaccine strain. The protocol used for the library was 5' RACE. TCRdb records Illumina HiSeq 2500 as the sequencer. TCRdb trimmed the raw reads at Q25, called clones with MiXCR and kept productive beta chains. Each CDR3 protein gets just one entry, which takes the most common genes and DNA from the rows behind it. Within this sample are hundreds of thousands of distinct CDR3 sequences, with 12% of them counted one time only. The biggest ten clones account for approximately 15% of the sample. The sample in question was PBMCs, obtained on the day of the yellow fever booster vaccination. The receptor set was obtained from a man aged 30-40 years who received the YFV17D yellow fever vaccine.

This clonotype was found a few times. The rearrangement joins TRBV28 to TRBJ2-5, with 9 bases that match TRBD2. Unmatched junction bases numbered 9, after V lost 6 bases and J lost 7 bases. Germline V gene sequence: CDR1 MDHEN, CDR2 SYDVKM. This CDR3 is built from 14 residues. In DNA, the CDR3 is TGTGCCAGCAGCCCCCCCGATAGCGGGGGGACCCAGTACTTC. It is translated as CASSPPDSGGTQYF. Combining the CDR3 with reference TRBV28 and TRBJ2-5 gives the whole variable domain DVKVTQSSRYLVKRTGEKVFLECVQDMDHENMFWYRQDPGLGLRLIYFSYDVKMKEKGDIPEGYSVSREKKERFSLILESASTNQTSMYLCASSPPDSGGTQYFGPGTRLLVL.

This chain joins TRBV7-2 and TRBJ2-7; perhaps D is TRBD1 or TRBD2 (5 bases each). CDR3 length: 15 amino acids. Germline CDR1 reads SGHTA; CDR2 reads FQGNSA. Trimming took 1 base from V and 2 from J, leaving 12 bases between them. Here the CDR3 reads CASSLDRGVPYEQYF. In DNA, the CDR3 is TGTGCCAGCAGCTTAGATAGGGGAGTACCCTACGAGCAGTACTTC.

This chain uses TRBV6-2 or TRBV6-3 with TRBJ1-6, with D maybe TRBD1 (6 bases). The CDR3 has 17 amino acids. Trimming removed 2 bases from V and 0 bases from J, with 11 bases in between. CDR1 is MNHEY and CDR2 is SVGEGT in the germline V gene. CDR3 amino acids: CASSYDRSSSYNSPLHF. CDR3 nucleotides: TGTGCCAGCAGTTACGACAGGTCAAGCTCCTATAATTCACCCCTCCACTTT.

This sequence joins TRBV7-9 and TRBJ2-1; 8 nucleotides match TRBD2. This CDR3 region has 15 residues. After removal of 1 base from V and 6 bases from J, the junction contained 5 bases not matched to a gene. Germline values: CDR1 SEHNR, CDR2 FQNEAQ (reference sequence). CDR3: CASSLDGRAFNEQFF. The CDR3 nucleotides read TGTGCCAGCAGCTTAGACGGGAGGGCCTTCAATGAGCAGTTCTTC.

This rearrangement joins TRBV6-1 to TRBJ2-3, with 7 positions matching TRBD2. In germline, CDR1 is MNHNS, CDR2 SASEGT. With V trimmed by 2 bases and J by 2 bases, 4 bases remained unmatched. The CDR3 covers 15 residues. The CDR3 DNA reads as TGTGCCAGCAGTGAAATGGGGGGGATCACAGATACGCAGTATTTT. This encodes CASSEMGGITDTQYF.

CDR3 nucleotide sequence: TGTGCCAGCAGCTCACGGGACAGGGGATTAAACACTGAAGCTTTCTTT. This gives the protein CASSSRDRGLNTEAFF. The chain links TRBV5-4 to TRBJ1-1; TRBD1 matches 10 bases. V was pared by 3 bases and J by 2 bases, with 7 bases of the junction left unmatched. The CDR3 runs 16 residues. CDR1 is SGHNT and CDR2 is YYREEE in the germline V gene (reference sequence).

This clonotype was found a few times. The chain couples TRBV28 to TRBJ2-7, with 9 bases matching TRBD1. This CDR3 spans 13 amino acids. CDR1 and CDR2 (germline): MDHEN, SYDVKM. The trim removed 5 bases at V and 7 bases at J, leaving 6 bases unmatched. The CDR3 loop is CASSVTGGGEQYF. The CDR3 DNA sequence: TGTGCCAGCAGTGTGACAGGGGGAGGGGAGCAGTACTTC.

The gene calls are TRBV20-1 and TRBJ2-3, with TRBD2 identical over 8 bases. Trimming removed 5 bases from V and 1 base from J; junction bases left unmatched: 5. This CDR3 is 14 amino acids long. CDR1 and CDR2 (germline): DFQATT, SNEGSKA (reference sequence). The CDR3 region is CSARSGGGTDTQYF. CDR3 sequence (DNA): TGCAGTGCTCGAAGCGGGGGAGGCACAGATACGCAGTATTTT.

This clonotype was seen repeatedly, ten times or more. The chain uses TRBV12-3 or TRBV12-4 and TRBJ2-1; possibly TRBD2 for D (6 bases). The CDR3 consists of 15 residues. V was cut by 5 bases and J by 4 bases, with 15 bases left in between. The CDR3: CASSPGGAGYNEQFF. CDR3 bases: TGTGCCAGCAGTCCCGGGGGTGCGGGTTACAATGAGCAGTTCTTC.

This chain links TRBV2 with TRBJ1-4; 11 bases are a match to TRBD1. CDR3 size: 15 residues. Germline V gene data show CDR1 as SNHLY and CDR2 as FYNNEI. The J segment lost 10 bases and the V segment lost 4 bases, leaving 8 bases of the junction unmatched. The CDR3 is CASSAGQGAVGKLFF. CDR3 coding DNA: TGTGCCAGCAGTGCTGGACAGGGGGCAGTCGGAAAACTGTTTTTT. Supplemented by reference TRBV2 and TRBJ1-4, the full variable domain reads EPEVTQTPSHQVTQMGQEVILRCVPISNHLYFYWYRQILGQKVEFLVSFYNNEISEKSEIFDDQFSVERPDGSNFTLKIRSTKLEDSAMYFCASSAGQGAVGKLFFGSGTQLSVL.

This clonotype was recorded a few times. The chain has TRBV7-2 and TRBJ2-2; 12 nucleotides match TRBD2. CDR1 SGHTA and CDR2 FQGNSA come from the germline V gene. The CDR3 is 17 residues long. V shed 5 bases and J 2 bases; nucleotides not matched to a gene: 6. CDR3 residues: CASSPGLAGLNTGELFF. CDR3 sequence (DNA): TGTGCCAGCAGCCCTGGACTAGCGGGACTTAACACCGGGGAGCTGTTTTTT.

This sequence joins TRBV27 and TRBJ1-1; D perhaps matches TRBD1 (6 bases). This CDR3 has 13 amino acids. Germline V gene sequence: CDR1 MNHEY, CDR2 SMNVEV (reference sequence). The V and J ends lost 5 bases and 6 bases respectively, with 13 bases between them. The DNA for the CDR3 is TGTGCCAGCAGTATTCACAGGGTTTCTGAAGCTTTCTTT. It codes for CASSIHRVSEAFF.

The CDR3 region has the DNA TGCAGCGTGACCCTTAGTTTGAATCAGCCCCAGCATTTT. This translates into CSVTLSLNQPQHF. This sequence joins TRBV29-1 and TRBJ1-5, with D hard to call. V was clipped by 6 bases and J by 4 bases, with 13 bases between them. This CDR3 spans 13 amino acids. CDR1 SQVTM and CDR2 ANQGSEA come from the germline V gene. The full variable domain, completed using reference TRBV29-1 and TRBJ1-5, is SAVISQKPSRDICQRGTSLTIQCQVDSQVTMMFWYRQQPGQSLTLIATANQGSEATYESGFVIDKFPISRPNLTFSTLTVSNMSPEDSSIYLCSVTLSLNQPQHFGDGTRLSIL.

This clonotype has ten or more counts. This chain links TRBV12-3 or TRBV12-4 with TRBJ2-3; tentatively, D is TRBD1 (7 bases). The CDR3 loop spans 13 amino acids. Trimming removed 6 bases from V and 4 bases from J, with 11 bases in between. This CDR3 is CASSTGEADTQYF. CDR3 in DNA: TGTGCCAGCAGCACAGGGGAGGCAGATACGCAGTATTTT.

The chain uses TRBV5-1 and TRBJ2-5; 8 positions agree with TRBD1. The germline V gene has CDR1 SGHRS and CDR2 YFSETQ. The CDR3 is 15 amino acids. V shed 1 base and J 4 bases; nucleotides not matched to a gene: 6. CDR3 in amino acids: CASSLTGGHRETQYF. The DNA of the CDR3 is TGCGCCAGCAGCTTGACAGGGGGTCATCGAGAGACCCAGTACTTC. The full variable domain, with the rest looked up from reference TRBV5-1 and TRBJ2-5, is KAGVTQTPRYLIKTRGQQVTLSCSPISGHRSVSWYQQTPGQGLQFLFEYFSETQRNKGNFPGRFSGRQFSNSRSEMNVSTLELGDSALYLCASSLTGGHRETQYFGPGTRLLVL.

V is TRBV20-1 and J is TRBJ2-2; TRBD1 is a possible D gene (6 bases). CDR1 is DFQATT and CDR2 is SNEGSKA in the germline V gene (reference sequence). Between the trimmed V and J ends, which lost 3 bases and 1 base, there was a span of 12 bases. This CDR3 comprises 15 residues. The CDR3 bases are TGCAGTGCTAGGCCCCCGGGACAGAACACCGGGGAGCTGTTTTTT. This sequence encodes CSARPPGQNTGELFF.

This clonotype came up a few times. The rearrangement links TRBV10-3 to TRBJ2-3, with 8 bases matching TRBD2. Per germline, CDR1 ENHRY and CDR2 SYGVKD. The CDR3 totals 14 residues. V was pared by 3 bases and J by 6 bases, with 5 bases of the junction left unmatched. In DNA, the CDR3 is TGTGCCATCAGTGAACTAGCGGAGGGGGATACGCAGTATTTT. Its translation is CAISELAEGDTQYF.

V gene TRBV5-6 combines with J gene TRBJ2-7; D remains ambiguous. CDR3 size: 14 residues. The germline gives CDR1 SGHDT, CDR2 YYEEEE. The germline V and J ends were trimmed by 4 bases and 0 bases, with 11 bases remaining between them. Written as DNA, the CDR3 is TGTGCCAGCAGCCGCCAGTGGAGCTCCTACGAGCAGTACTTC. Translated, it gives CASSRQWSSYEQYF.

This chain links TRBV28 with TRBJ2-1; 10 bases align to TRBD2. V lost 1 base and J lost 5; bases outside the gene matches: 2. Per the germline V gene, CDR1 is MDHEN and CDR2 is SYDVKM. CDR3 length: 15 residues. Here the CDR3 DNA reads TGTGCCAGCAGTTTATATACTAGCGGGGACAATGAGCAGTTCTTC. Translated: CASSLYTSGDNEQFF.

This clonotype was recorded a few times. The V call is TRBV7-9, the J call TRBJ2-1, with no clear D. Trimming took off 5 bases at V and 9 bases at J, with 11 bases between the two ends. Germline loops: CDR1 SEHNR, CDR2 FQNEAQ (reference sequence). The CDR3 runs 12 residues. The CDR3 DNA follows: TGTGCCAGCAGCCCGCCTAAGGGTGAGCAGTTCTTC. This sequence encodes CASSPPKGEQFF. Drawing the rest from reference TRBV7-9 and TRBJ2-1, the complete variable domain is DTGVSQNPRHKITKRGQNVTFRCDPISEHNRLYWYRQTLGQGPEFLTYFQNEAQLEKSRLLSDRFSAERPKGSFSTLEIQRTEQGDSAMYLCASSPPKGEQFFGPGTRLTVL.

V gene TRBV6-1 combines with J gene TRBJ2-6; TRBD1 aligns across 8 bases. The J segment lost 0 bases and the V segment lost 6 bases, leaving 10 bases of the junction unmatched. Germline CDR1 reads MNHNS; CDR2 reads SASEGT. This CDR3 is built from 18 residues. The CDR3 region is CASRRGAGGYSGANVLTF. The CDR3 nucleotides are TGTGCCAGCAGAAGGGGGGCAGGGGGCTACTCTGGGGCCAACGTCCTGACTTTC.